This is a list of T cell receptor beta chains from one sample in a study of cytomegalovirus exposure and HLA in healthy donors. Assay: immunoSEQ multiplex PCR; the TCRdb copy retains only in-frame clones and omits some. The sample holds 120,000 to 150,000 clones, 70% to 80% seen once. The source material was PBMCs. The source is a woman aged 50 to 65 in good health and CMV-seropositive. The CDR3 runs from the conserved cysteine through the conserved F or W. Fields, in order: J gene, V gene, D gene, clone size, CDR3 DNA, CDR3 protein. The D gene is left open where the match is weak. Not every row has a clone size; where given, it reads once, few, many or a size class.

J gene: TRBJ2-3
V gene: TRBV19
D gene: NA
clone size: NA
CDR3 DNA: TGTGCCAGTAGTATAGCAGCCAGCGCGAGCACAGATACGCAGTATTTT
CDR3 protein: CASSIAASASTDTQYF

J gene: TRBJ1-2
V gene: TRBV7-3
D gene: NA
clone size: NA
CDR3 DNA: TGTGCCAGCAGCCGCTGGGCCGGAAATGGCTACACCTTC
CDR3 protein: CASSRWAGNGYTF

J gene: TRBJ2-7
V gene: TRBV4-1
D gene: TRBD2
clone size: NA
CDR3 DNA: TGCGCCAGCAGCCAAGGCGGGGGACGCTCCTACGAGCAGTACTTC
CDR3 protein: CASSQGGGRSYEQYF

J gene: TRBJ1-1
V gene: TRBV4-1
D gene: NA
clone size: NA
CDR3 DNA: TGCGCCAGCAGCCGAGCCACCGGTATTGCTGAAGCTTTCTTT
CDR3 protein: CASSRATGIAEAFF

J gene: TRBJ1-2
V gene: TRBV5-4
D gene: NA
clone size: NA
CDR3 DNA: TGTGCCAGCAGCTTGGGTTTCGGGGGGGGCTATGGCTACACCTTC
CDR3 protein: CASSLGFGGGYGYTF

J gene: TRBJ1-1
V gene: TRBV28
D gene: NA
clone size: NA
CDR3 DNA: TGTGCCAGCAGTCTACCTAGTGGGACTGAAGCTTTCTTT
CDR3 protein: CASSLPSGTEAFF

J gene: TRBJ2-6
V gene: TRBV5-1
D gene: NA
clone size: NA
CDR3 DNA: TGCGCCAGCAGCCTAAAGGCCACGACTGCCCTCTCTGGGGCCAACGTCCTGACTTTC
CDR3 protein: CASSLKATTALSGANVLTF

J gene: TRBJ2-6
V gene: TRBV18
D gene: TRBD1
clone size: NA
CDR3 DNA: TGTGCCAGCTCACCGAGACAGGGTCTCGCTGGGGCCAACGTCCTGACTTTC
CDR3 protein: CASSPRQGLAGANVLTF

J gene: TRBJ1-4
V gene: TRBV28
D gene: TRBD1
clone size: NA
CDR3 DNA: TGTGCCAGCAGTTCCTTAACCACTTACAGGGGCCCCAATGAAAAACTGTTTTTT
CDR3 protein: CASSSLTTYRGPNEKLFF

J gene: TRBJ2-2
V gene: TRBV30
D gene: TRBD2
clone size: NA
CDR3 DNA: TGTGCCTGGAGTGCCGGGACTAGCGAGTACACCGGGGAGCTGTTTTTT
CDR3 protein: CAWSAGTSEYTGELFF

J gene: TRBJ2-5
V gene: TRBV6-5
D gene: TRBD1
clone size: NA
CDR3 DNA: TGTGCCAGCAGTTACCGGACAGGGTCAGGGGAGACCCAGTACTTC
CDR3 protein: CASSYRTGSGETQYF

J gene: TRBJ1-4
V gene: TRBV4-3
D gene: NA
clone size: NA
CDR3 DNA: TGCGCCAGCAGCCAAGATATCGGGACTCCTAATGAAAAACTGTTTTTT
CDR3 protein: CASSQDIGTPNEKLFF

J gene: TRBJ1-5
V gene: TRBV5-8
D gene: TRBD1
clone size: NA
CDR3 DNA: TGTGCCAGCAGCTCCGGGACAGGGGGCGGGCAGCCCCAGCATTTT
CDR3 protein: CASSSGTGGGQPQHF

J gene: TRBJ1-5
V gene: TRBV6-1
D gene: NA
clone size: few
CDR3 DNA: TGTGCCAGCAGTGAATCAAGGGGCAACAATCAGCCCCAGCATTTT
CDR3 protein: CASSESRGNNQPQHF

J gene: TRBJ1-5
V gene: TRBV9
D gene: NA
clone size: NA
CDR3 DNA: TGTGCCAGCAGCGTAGGCGGGACTGCCAATCAGCCCCAGCATTTT
CDR3 protein: CASSVGGTANQPQHF

J gene: TRBJ2-3
V gene: TRBV6-1
D gene: TRBD2
clone size: few
CDR3 DNA: TGTGCCAGCCGGCGGGGGGGCCCGGGGACAGATACGCAGTATTTT
CDR3 protein: CASRRGGPGTDTQYF

J gene: TRBJ2-7
V gene: TRBV4-1
D gene: NA
clone size: NA
CDR3 DNA: TGCGCCAGCAGCCAAGAGAGGAGGGCCAGAAACTACGAGCAGTACTTC
CDR3 protein: CASSQERRARNYEQYF

J gene: TRBJ2-1
V gene: TRBV2
D gene: TRBD2
clone size: NA
CDR3 DNA: TGTGCCAGCAGGCTAGCGGGGAGCTCCTACAATGAGCAGTTCTTC
CDR3 protein: CASRLAGSSYNEQFF

J gene: TRBJ1-1
V gene: TRBV28
D gene: NA
clone size: NA
CDR3 DNA: TGTGCCAGCAGTTCCTACACTGAAGCTTTCTTT
CDR3 protein: CASSSYTEAFF

J gene: TRBJ1-1
V gene: TRBV19
D gene: NA
clone size: few
CDR3 DNA: TGTGCCAGTTCTAACGTTCAGAACACTGAAGCTTTCTTT
CDR3 protein: CASSNVQNTEAFF

J gene: TRBJ2-1
V gene: TRBV29-1
D gene: TRBD2
clone size: NA
CDR3 DNA: TGCAGCGTCGCCCTGTCGGGGGGGCCCTATGAGCAGTTCTTC
CDR3 protein: CSVALSGGPYEQFF

J gene: TRBJ1-1
V gene: TRBV28
D gene: TRBD1
clone size: NA
CDR3 DNA: TGTGCCGGCGGAGGGACAGGGGGCTCTATGAACACTGAAGCTTTCTTT
CDR3 protein: CAGGGTGGSMNTEAFF

J gene: TRBJ2-1
V gene: TRBV5-1
D gene: NA
clone size: once
CDR3 DNA: TGCGCCAGCAGCTTGGTGACTAGTCGAGGCAATGAGCAGTTCTTC
CDR3 protein: CASSLVTSRGNEQFF

J gene: TRBJ2-5
V gene: TRBV6-7
D gene: TRBD2
clone size: once
CDR3 DNA: TGTGCCAGCAAAGGCGGGGGGTACCAAGAGACCCAGTACTTC
CDR3 protein: CASKGGGYQETQYF

J gene: TRBJ1-2
V gene: TRBV9
D gene: TRBD1
clone size: NA
CDR3 DNA: TGTGCCAGCAGCCGAAACAGGGGGAACGATGGCTACACCTTC
CDR3 protein: CASSRNRGNDGYTF

J gene: TRBJ2-3
V gene: TRBV5-4
D gene: NA
clone size: NA
CDR3 DNA: TGTGCCAGCAGCCCCATGGAAGGGGGCACAGATACGCAGTATTTT
CDR3 protein: CASSPMEGGTDTQYF

J gene: TRBJ2-3
V gene: TRBV30
D gene: TRBD2
clone size: NA
CDR3 DNA: TGTGCCTGGAGTATAGCGGGGGGTTTGGATACGCAGTATTTT
CDR3 protein: CAWSIAGGLDTQYF

J gene: TRBJ2-2
V gene: TRBV9
D gene: TRBD1
clone size: NA
CDR3 DNA: TGTGCCAGCAGCACCTTTGGGGACAGAAAGGTGGACACCGGGGAGCTGTTTTTT
CDR3 protein: CASSTFGDRKVDTGELFF

J gene: TRBJ1-3
V gene: TRBV5-6
D gene: TRBD1
clone size: NA
CDR3 DNA: TGTGCCAGCAGCCTAGCCGGGACAGGGGTACACACCATATATTTT
CDR3 protein: CASSLAGTGVHTIYF

J gene: TRBJ2-1
V gene: TRBV11-3
D gene: TRBD1
clone size: NA
CDR3 DNA: TGTGCCAGCAGCTTAGCCGGGACAGGGGCCGACAATGAGCAGTTCTTC
CDR3 protein: CASSLAGTGADNEQFF

J gene: TRBJ1-6
V gene: TRBV6-1
D gene: TRBD1
clone size: NA
CDR3 DNA: TGTGCCAGCAGTTGGGACAGGGAGAATAATTCACCCCTCCACTTT
CDR3 protein: CASSWDRENNSPLHF

J gene: TRBJ2-5
V gene: TRBV2
D gene: NA
clone size: few
CDR3 DNA: TGTGCCAGCAGTCCAGCAGGGGGGCAAGAGACCCAGTACTTC
CDR3 protein: CASSPAGGQETQYF

J gene: TRBJ2-7
V gene: TRBV5-1
D gene: TRBD1
clone size: NA
CDR3 DNA: TGCGCCAGCAGCCCAGGGACAGGGGAACAGGAGCAGTACTTC
CDR3 protein: CASSPGTGEQEQYF

J gene: TRBJ1-5
V gene: TRBV27
D gene: TRBD1
clone size: once
CDR3 DNA: TGTGCCAGCAGTAACAGGGGTTTCAATCAGCCCCAGCATTTT
CDR3 protein: CASSNRGFNQPQHF

J gene: TRBJ2-7
V gene: TRBV11-2
D gene: NA
clone size: NA
CDR3 DNA: TGTGCCAGCAGCTTAGGGGACACCCCCTCAGGGCAGTACTTC
CDR3 protein: CASSLGDTPSGQYF

J gene: TRBJ2-5
V gene: TRBV30
D gene: NA
clone size: NA
CDR3 DNA: TGTGCCTGGGTGGGGCAGGCACAAGAGACCCAGTACTTC
CDR3 protein: CAWVGQAQETQYF

J gene: TRBJ2-1
V gene: TRBV6-6
D gene: TRBD1
clone size: NA
CDR3 DNA: TGTGCCAGCAGCCTCACGGGACAGAGATCCAATGAGCAGTTCTTC
CDR3 protein: CASSLTGQRSNEQFF

J gene: TRBJ2-7
V gene: TRBV5-6
D gene: NA
clone size: NA
CDR3 DNA: TGTGCCAGCAGCTTGGGGACTCGGTACGAGCAGTACTTC
CDR3 protein: CASSLGTRYEQYF

J gene: TRBJ2-5
V gene: TRBV7-2
D gene: NA
clone size: NA
CDR3 DNA: TGTGCCAGCAGCTTAGGTTTCGGGGGGACAGGCCCGCAAGAGACCCAGTACTTC
CDR3 protein: CASSLGFGGTGPQETQYF

J gene: TRBJ1-2
V gene: TRBV23-1
D gene: TRBD1
clone size: once
CDR3 DNA: TGCGCCGGCAGTCCCGGGACAGTGAACTATGGCTACACCTTC
CDR3 protein: CAGSPGTVNYGYTF

J gene: TRBJ2-3
V gene: TRBV18
D gene: NA
clone size: NA
CDR3 DNA: TGTGCCAGCTCACCCCTCACGGAGGAGGATACGCAGTATTTT
CDR3 protein: CASSPLTEEDTQYF

J gene: TRBJ1-2
V gene: TRBV6-6
D gene: TRBD1
clone size: NA
CDR3 DNA: TGTGCCAGCAGCCGACTGGGACAGGGGGGAAACTATGGCTACACCTTC
CDR3 protein: CASSRLGQGGNYGYTF

J gene: TRBJ1-2
V gene: TRBV29-1
D gene: TRBD1
clone size: NA
CDR3 DNA: TGCAGCGTTGAGGGACAGGACCTATCTAACTATGGCTACACCTTC
CDR3 protein: CSVEGQDLSNYGYTF

J gene: TRBJ2-3
V gene: TRBV18
D gene: NA
clone size: NA
CDR3 DNA: TGTGCCAGCTCAACAGAAAGCACAGATACGCAGTATTTT
CDR3 protein: CASSTESTDTQYF

J gene: TRBJ2-1
V gene: TRBV7-2
D gene: TRBD2
clone size: NA
CDR3 DNA: TGTGCCAGCATATCTTCTAGCGGGGGGAGCTCCTACAATGAGCAGTTCTTC
CDR3 protein: CASISSSGGSSYNEQFF

J gene: TRBJ1-1
V gene: TRBV7-8
D gene: NA
clone size: NA
CDR3 DNA: TGTGCCAGCAGCTTAGCGTCCAGGGCTGAAGCTTTCTTT
CDR3 protein: CASSLASRAEAFF

J gene: TRBJ2-6
V gene: TRBV10-2
D gene: NA
clone size: NA
CDR3 DNA: TGCGCCAGCAGTGGGGGGCAAGCCCACCTAGGGGCCAACGTCCTGACTTTC
CDR3 protein: CASSGGQAHLGANVLTF

J gene: TRBJ1-3
V gene: TRBV7-9
D gene: NA
clone size: NA
CDR3 DNA: TGTGCCAGCAGCCCGGGACTGTTACCTGGAAACACCATATATTTT
CDR3 protein: CASSPGLLPGNTIYF

J gene: TRBJ2-3
V gene: TRBV9
D gene: NA
clone size: NA
CDR3 DNA: TGTGCCAGCAGCGTCTCACCGGGGGAGGTAGATACGCAGTATTTT
CDR3 protein: CASSVSPGEVDTQYF

J gene: TRBJ1-3
V gene: TRBV6-5
D gene: TRBD1
clone size: NA
CDR3 DNA: TGTGCCAGCAGTTTCACAGGGGGCGCTGGAAACACCATATATTTT
CDR3 protein: CASSFTGGAGNTIYF

J gene: TRBJ1-1
V gene: TRBV30
D gene: NA
clone size: NA
CDR3 DNA: TGTGCCTGGAGCTTACTGGACACTGAAGCTTTCTTT
CDR3 protein: CAWSLLDTEAFF

J gene: TRBJ1-6
V gene: TRBV5-6
D gene: NA
clone size: NA
CDR3 DNA: TGTGCCAGCAGCTTGGATCATCCAGATTCACCCCTCCACTTT
CDR3 protein: CASSLDHPDSPLHF

J gene: TRBJ1-1
V gene: TRBV19
D gene: NA
clone size: NA
CDR3 DNA: TGTGCCAGTACCAAACCGACCTCCGGGTTTCCCGTAGCTTTCTTT
CDR3 protein: CASTKPTSGFPVAFF